This TCR beta chain emerged from a study of regulatory T cells in long-lasting Graves disease. Researchers made TCR beta libraries by using iRepertoire HTBI primers and running Arm-PCR on CDR3 regions. One entry per CDR3 protein results from TCRdb running MiXCR on the multiplex PCR reads. The sample contains about 420,000 distinct CDR3 sequences, about 15% of which appear only once. Indicated time point: newly diagnosed GD, antithyroid drugs for less than 3 months. PBMC RNA was the source of the TCR library. Points on this clonotype: What it binds is not known.

The CDR3 spans 15 residues. From germline, CDR1 is MNHNS and CDR2 SASEGT. The J segment lost 8 bases and the V segment lost 6 bases, leaving 15 bases of the junction unmatched. Study-level results: Persistent disease was characterized by preferential usage of TRBV28, TRBJ1-2 and TRBJ2-5.

The sample was also linked to a second study, of T cells in Graves' hyperthyroidism and ophthalmopathy. That source notes: HTBI primers were the set used in a first-round RT-PCR of the TCR CDR3. Most thyroid clonotypes expanded above 0.001 were also detected in blood. For ophthalmopathy, model prediction preceded onset by a median 6.5 months.

The sequence derives from a woman under 30 with Graves disease. This sample comprised peripheral blood mononuclear cells (PBMCs), obtained at new diagnosis, from a patient treated with antithyroid drugs. The chain uses TRBV6-1 and TRBJ1-2; TRBD1 matches at 7 bases. CDR3 sequence (DNA): TGTGCCAGCAGGCCGGCGGGACAGCCTGCAAGGGGCTACACCTTC. Amino acids: CASRPAGQPARGYTF.